This TCR beta chain was obtained from a study of metastatic and nonmetastatic thyroid tumors. Study details: Across blood and tumor or nodule tissue, repertoires from malignant and benign thyroid patients were compared with one another. Overall study results and limits: Within blood and tumor, benign nodules reportedly had significantly lower TCR beta diversity than malignant thyroid tumors did.

V was shortened by 1 base and J by 3 bases, with 10 bases between the two germline ends. Germline V CDR1 and CDR2: LNHNV, YYDKDF (reference sequence). The CDR3 sequence is 15 residues long. Methods used by the authors: To classify distant metastasis in papillary thyroid cancer, a model was built from CDR3 differences across clinicopathological groups. Using MiXCR, TCRdb reanalyzed the PCR reads. TCRdb assigned the V and J calls; the authors' analysis was not used. This sample has tens of thousands of clones, with roughly a fifth found just once. The sample holds many counts of this clone. Antigen unknown. Patients had received no treatment of any kind before thyroid surgery.

The origin of this receptor is a female donor with papillary thyroid cancer or a benign thyroid nodule (not recorded which). Some clones in this sample may be carry-over from other donors' samples. Source material: blood. The chain recombines TRBV15 with TRBJ1-3; D gene ambiguous. The CDR3 spells CATSRAGFNGNTIYF. The CDR3 bases are TGTGCCACCAGCAGAGCGGGGTTTAATGGAAACACCATATATTTT.